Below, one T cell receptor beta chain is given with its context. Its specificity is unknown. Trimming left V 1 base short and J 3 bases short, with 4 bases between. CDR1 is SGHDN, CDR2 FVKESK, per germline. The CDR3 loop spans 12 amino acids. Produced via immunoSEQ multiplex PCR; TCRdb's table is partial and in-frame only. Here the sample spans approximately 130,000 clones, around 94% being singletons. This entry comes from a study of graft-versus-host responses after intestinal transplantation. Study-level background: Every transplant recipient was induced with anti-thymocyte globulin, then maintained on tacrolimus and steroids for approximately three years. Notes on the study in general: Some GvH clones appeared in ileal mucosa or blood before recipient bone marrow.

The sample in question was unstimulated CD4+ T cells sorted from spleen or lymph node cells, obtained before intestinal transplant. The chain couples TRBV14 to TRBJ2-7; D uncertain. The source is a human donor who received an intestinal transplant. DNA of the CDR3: TGTGCCAGCAGCCAAGCTTACTACGAGCAGTACTTC. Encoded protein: CASSQAYYEQYF.